The clone carrying this T cell receptor beta chain has more than one count but fewer than ten. The table came from immunoSEQ multiplex PCR; TCRdb's copy has only in-frame clones and leaves some out. The repertoire consists of approximately 190,000 clones, with around nine tenths occurring once and the leading ten covering roughly 6.2%. This sample stems from a study of blood T cell repertoires in COVID-19. About the research overall: In each case, the material was cDNA or gDNA derived from T cells, B-cell-depleted T cells, or PBMCs.

The CDR3 sequence is 15 residues long. V lost 5 bases to trimming and J lost 3 bases, with 14 bases between them. Germline V gene lookup returns CDR1 SEHNR and CDR2 FQNEAQ (reference sequence). The sequenced sample was peripheral blood. V usage is TRBV7-9 and J usage is TRBJ2-4, with D maybe TRBD2 (6 bases). The sequence came from a woman in her 40s who had recovered from COVID-19. CDR3 residues: CASSPTLEGKNIQYF. In DNA, the CDR3 is TGTGCCAGCAGCCCTACCTTGGAGGGCAAAAACATTCAGTACTTC.